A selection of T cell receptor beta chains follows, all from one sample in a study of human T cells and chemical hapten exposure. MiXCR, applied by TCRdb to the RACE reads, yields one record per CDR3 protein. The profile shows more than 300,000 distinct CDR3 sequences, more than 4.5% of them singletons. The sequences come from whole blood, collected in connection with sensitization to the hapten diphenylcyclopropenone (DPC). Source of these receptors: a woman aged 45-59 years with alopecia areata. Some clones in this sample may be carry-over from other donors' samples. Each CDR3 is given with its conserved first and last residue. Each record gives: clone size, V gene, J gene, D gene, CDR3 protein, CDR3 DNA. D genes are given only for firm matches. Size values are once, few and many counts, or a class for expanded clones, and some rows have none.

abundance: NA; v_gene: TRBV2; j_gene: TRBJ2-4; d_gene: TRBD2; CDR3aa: CASSSSGGSRF; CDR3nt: TGTGCCAGCAGCTCTAGCGGGGGGTCCCGCTTC
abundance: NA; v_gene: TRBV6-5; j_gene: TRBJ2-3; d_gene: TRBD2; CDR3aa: CASGGLAGGRVDTQYF; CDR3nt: TGTGCCAGCGGCGGGCTAGCGGGGGGGCGAGTAGATACGCAGTATTTT
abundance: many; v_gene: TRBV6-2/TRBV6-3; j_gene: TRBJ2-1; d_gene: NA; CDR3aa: CASSSQHGIYSYNEQFF; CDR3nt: TGTGCCAGCAGTTCACAACACGGGATCTATTCCTACAATGAGCAGTTCTTC
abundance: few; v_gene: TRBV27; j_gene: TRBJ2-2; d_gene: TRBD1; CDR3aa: CASSLTTGDYTGELFF; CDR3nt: TGTGCCAGCAGTTTAACGACAGGGGACTACACCGGGGAGCTGTTTTTT
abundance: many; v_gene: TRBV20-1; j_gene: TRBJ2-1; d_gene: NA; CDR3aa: CSARLPTPYNEQFF; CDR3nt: TGCAGTGCTAGACTACCCACTCCCTACAATGAGCAGTTCTTC
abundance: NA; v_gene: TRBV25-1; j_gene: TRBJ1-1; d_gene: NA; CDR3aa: CASSDPTDTEAFF; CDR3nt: TGTGCCAGCAGTGATCCCACGGACACTGAAGCTTTCTTT
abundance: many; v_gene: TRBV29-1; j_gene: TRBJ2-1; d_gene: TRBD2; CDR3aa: CSVAGTSGESSYNEQFF; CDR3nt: TGCAGCGTAGCCGGGACTAGCGGAGAGAGCTCCTACAATGAGCAGTTCTTC
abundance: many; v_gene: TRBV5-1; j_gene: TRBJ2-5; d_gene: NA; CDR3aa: CASSLGSAYQETQYF; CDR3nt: TGCGCCAGCAGCTTGGGATCGGCGTACCAAGAGACCCAGTACTTC
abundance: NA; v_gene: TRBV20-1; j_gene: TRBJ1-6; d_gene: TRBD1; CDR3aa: CSAPGQGAPVGYSPLHF; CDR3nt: TGCAGTGCTCCGGGACAGGGGGCGCCAGTGGGATATTCACCCCTCCACTTT
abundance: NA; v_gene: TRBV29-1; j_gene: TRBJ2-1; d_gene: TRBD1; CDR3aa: CSARGQGAYEQFF; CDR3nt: TGCAGCGCCAGGGGGCAGGGGGCCTATGAGCAGTTCTTC
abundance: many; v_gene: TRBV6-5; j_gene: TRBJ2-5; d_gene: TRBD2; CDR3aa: CASSYGGRGETQYF; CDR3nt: TGTGCCAGCAGTTACGGCGGGAGGGGGGAGACCCAGTACTTC
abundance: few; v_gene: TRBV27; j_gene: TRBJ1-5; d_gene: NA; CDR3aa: CASSRSGNNQPQHF; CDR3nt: TGTGCCAGCAGTAGATCAGGGAATAATCAGCCCCAGCATTTT
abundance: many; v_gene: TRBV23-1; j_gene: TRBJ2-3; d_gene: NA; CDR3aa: CASSQKVGQPRDTQYF; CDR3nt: TGCGCCAGCAGTCAAAAAGTAGGACAGCCTCGGGATACGCAGTATTTT
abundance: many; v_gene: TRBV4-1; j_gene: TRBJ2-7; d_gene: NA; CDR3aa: CASSHGGLYEQYF; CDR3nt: TGCGCCAGCAGCCATGGCGGACTATACGAGCAGTACTTC
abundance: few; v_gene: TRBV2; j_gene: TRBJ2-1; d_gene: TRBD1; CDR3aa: CASSVAGTGLNNEQFF; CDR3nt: TGTGCCAGCAGTGTTGCCGGGACAGGGCTCAACAATGAGCAGTTCTTC
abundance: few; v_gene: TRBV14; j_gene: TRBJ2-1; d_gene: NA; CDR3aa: CASSQVMYNEQFF; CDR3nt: TGTGCCAGCAGCCAAGTGATGTACAATGAGCAGTTCTTC
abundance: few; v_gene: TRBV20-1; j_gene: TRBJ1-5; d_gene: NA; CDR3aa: CSAREGHSNQPQHF; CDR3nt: TGCAGTGCTAGAGAGGGCCATAGCAATCAGCCCCAGCATTTT
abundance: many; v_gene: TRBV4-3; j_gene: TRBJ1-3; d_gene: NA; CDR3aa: CASSQDLISGVGSGNTIYF; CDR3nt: TGCGCCAGCAGCCAAGACCTCATATCAGGGGTAGGCTCTGGAAACACCATATATTTT
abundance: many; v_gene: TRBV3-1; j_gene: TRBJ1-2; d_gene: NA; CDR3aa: CASSQEFLGDGYTF; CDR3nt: TGTGCCAGCAGCCAAGAATTTCTCGGGGATGGCTACACCTTC
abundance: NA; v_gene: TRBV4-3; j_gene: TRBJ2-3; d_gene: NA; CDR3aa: CASSQESGGLSDTQYF; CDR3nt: TGCGCCAGCAGCCAAGAATCGGGGGGCCTGTCAGATACGCAGTATTTT
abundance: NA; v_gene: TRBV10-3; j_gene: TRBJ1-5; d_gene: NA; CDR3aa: CAISESSDYSNQPQHF; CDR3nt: TGTGCCATCAGTGAGTCCTCAGACTATAGCAATCAGCCCCAGCATTTT
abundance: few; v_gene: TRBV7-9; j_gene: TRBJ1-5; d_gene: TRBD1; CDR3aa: CATARDRFNQPQHF; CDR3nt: TGTGCCACCGCCCGGGACAGATTCAATCAGCCCCAGCATTTT
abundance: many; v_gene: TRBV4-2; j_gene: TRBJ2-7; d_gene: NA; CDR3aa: CASSQFGYEQYF; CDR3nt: TGTGCCAGCAGCCAATTTGGTTACGAGCAGTACTTC
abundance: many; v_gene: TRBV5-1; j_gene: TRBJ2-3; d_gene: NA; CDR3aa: CASSPAPAGSTDTQYF; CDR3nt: TGCGCCAGCAGCCCCGCCCCCGCGGGTAGCACAGATACGCAGTATTTT
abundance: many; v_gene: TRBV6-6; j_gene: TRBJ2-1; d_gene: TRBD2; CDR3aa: CASGGGNEQFF; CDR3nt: TGTGCCAGCGGGGGGGGAAATGAGCAGTTCTTC
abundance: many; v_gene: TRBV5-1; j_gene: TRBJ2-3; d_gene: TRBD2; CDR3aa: CASSLVSGGADTQYF; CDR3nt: TGCGCCAGCAGCTTGGTGAGCGGGGGGGCAGATACGCAGTATTTT
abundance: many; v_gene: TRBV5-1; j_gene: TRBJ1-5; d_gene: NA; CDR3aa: CASSLAGYSNQPQHF; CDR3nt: TGTGCCAGCAGCTTAGCCGGGTATAGCAATCAGCCCCAGCATTTT
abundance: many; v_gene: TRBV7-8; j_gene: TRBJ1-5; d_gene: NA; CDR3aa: CASSLESVQPQHF; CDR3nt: TGTGCCAGCAGCTTGGAATCAGTTCAGCCCCAGCATTTT
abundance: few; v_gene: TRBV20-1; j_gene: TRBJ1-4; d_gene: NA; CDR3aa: CSAIPQGANEKLFF; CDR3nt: TGCAGTGCCATTCCACAGGGAGCTAATGAAAAACTGTTTTTT
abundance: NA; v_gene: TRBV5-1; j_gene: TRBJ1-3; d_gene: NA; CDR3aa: CASSLGSGVSGNTIYF; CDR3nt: TGCGCCAGCAGCTTGGGCTCCGGGGTCTCTGGAAACACCATATATTTT
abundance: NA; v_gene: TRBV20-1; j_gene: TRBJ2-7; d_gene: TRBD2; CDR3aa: CSARDPGGTEQYF; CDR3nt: TGCAGTGCTAGAGATCCGGGGGGTACGGAGCAGTACTTC
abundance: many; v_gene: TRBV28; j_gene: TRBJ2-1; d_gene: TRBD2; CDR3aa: CASSPGLAPHEQFF; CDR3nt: TGTGCCAGCAGTCCGGGACTAGCCCCCCATGAGCAGTTCTTC
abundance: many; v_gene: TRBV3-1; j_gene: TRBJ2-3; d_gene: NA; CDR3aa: CASSPSRDAF; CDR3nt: TGTGCCAGCAGCCCGAGCCGTGACGCTTTT
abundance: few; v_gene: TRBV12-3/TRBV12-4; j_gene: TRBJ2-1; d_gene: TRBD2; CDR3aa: CASSLGPGLARNEQFF; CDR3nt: TGTGCCAGCAGTTTAGGGCCGGGACTAGCGAGGAATGAGCAGTTCTTC
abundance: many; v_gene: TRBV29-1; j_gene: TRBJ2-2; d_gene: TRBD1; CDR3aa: CSVVETGENTGELFF; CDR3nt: TGCAGCGTTGTGGAGACAGGGGAGAACACCGGGGAGCTGTTTTTT
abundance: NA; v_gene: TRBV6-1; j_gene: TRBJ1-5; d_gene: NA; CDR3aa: CASQLGTAYSNQPQHF; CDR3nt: TGTGCCAGCCAACTGGGGACCGCCTATAGCAATCAGCCCCAGCATTTT
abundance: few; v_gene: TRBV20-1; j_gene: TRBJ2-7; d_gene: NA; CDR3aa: CSAPDDYEQYF; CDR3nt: TGCAGTGCCCCGGACGACTACGAGCAGTACTTC
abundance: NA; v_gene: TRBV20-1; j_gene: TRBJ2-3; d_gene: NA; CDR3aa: CSARPPRARSSTDTQYF; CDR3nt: TGCAGTGCTAGACCGCCCCGAGCCCGTTCTAGCACAGATACGCAGTATTTT
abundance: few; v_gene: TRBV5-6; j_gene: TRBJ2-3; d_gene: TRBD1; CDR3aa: CASSSGQGASTQYF; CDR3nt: TGTGCCAGCAGCTCCGGACAGGGGGCAAGTACGCAGTATTTT
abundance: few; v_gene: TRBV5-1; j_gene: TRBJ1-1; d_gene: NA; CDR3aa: CASSFDSLIEAFF; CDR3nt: TGCGCCAGCAGTTTCGACAGTTTGATTGAAGCTTTCTTT
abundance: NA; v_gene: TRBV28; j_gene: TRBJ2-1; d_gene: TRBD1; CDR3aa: CASSSSGTGVNEQFF; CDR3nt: TGTGCCAGCAGTTCGAGCGGGACAGGGGTTAATGAGCAGTTCTTC
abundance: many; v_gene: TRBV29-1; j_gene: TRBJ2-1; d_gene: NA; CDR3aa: CSVEDPGRSSYNEQFF; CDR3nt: TGCAGCGTTGAAGATCCGGGGAGGAGCTCCTACAATGAGCAGTTCTTC
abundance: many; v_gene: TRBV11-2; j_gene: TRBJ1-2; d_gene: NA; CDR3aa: CASSSRGGVVSYGYTF; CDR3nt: TGTGCCAGCAGCTCCCGTGGGGGGGTTGTAAGCTATGGCTACACCTTC
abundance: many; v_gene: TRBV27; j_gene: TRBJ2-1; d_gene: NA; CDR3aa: CASYRGAFSSYNEQFF; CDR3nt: TGTGCCAGCTACCGGGGCGCCTTTAGCTCCTACAATGAGCAGTTCTTC
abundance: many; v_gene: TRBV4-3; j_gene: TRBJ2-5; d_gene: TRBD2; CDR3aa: CASSQGLLAGGPEETQYF; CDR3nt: TGCGCCAGCAGCCAAGGTTTACTAGCGGGAGGGCCGGAGGAGACCCAGTACTTC
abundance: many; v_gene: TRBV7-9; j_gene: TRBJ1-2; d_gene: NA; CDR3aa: CASSLASNSGGYTF; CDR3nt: TGTGCCAGCAGCTTAGCGTCAAATTCGGGCGGCTACACCTTC
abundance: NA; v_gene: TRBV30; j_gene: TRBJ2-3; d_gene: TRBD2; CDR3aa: CAWSGPGRAGDTQYF; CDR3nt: TGTGCCTGGAGTGGCCCCGGGAGGGCTGGAGATACGCAGTATTTT
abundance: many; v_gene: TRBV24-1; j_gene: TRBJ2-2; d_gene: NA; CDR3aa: CATRDLNTGELFF; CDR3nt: TGTGCCACCAGGGACCTGAACACCGGGGAGCTGTTTTTT